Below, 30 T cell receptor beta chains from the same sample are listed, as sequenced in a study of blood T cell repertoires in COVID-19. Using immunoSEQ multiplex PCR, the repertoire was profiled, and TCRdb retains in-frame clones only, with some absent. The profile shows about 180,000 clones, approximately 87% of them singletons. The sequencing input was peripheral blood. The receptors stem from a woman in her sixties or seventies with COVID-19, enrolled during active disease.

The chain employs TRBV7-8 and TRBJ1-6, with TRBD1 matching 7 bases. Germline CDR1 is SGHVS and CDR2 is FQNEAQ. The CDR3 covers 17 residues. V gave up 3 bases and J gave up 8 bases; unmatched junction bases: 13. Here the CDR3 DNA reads TGTGCCAGCAGCTTTACTTTGACAGGGTCCCGGGATTCACCCCTCCACTTT. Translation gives CASSFTLTGSRDSPLHF.

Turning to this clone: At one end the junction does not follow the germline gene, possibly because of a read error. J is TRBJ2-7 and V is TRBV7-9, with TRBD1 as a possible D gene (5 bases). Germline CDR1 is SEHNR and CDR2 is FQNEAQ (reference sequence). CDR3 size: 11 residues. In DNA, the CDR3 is TGTGCCAGCAGCTTTGACAGTGTGGAAGACTTC. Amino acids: CASSFDSVEDF.

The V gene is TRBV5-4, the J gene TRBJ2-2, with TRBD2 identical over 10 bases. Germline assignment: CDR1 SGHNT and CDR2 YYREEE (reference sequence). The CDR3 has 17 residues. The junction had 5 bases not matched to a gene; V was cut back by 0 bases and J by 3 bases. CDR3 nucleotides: TGTGCCAGCAGCTTGGACCCTAGCGGGGGATACACCGGGGAGCTGTTTTTT. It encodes CASSLDPSGGYTGELFF.

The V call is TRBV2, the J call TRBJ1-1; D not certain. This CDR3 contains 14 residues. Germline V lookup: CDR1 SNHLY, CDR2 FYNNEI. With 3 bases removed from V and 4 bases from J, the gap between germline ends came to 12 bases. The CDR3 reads CASSEFVFRTEAFF. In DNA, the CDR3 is TGTGCCAGCAGTGAGTTCGTATTTCGCACTGAAGCTTTCTTT.

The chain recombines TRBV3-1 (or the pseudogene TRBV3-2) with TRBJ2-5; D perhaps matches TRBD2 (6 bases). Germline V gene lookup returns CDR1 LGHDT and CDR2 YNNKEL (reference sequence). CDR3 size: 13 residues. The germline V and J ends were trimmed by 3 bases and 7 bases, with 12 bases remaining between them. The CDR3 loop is CASSQTRKATQYF. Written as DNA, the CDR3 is TGTGCCAGCAGCCAGACTAGAAAAGCGACCCAGTACTTC.

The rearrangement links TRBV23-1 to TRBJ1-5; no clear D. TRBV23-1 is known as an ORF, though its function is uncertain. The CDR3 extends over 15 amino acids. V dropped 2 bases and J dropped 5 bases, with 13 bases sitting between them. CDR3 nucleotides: TGCGCCAGCAGTCAACGAGGAGACGGTTATCAGCCCCAGCATTTT. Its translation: CASSQRGDGYQPQHF.

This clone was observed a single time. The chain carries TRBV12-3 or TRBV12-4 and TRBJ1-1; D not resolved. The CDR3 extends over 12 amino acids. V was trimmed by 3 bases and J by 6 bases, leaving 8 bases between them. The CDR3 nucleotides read TGTGCCAGCAGTTTTGGAGTATCTGAAGCTTTCTTT. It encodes CASSFGVSEAFF.

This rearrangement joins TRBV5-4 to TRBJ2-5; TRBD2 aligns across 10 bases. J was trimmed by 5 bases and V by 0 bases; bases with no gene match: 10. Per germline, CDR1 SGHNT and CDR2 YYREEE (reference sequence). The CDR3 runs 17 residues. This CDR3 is CASSLGLAGAIGETQYF. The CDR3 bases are TGTGCCAGCAGCTTGGGGCTAGCGGGGGCAATCGGGGAGACCCAGTACTTC.

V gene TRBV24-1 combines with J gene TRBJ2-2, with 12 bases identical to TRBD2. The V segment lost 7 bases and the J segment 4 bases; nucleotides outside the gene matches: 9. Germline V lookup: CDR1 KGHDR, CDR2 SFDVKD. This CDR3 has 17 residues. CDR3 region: CATSTASGRAFTGELFF. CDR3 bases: TGTGCCACCAGCACAGCTAGCGGGAGGGCCTTCACCGGGGAGCTGTTTTTT.

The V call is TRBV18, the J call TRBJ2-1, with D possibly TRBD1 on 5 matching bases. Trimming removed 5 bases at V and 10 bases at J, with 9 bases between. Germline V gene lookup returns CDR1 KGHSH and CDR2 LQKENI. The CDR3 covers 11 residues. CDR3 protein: CASSAQGEQFF. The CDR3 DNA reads TGTGCCAGCTCAGCCCAGGGAGAGCAGTTCTTC.

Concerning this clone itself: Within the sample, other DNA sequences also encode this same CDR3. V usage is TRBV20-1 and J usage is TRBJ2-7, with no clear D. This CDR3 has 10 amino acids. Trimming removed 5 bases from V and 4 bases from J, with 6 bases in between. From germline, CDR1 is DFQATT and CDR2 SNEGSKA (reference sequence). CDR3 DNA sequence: TGCAGTGCTGGCAGGTACGAGCAGTACTTC. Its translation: CSAGRYEQYF.

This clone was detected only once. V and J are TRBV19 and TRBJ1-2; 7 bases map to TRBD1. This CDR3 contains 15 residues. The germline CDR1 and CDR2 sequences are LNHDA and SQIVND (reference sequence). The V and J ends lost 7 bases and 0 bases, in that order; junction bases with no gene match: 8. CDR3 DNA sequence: TGTGCCAGTACTGACAGGGACCTCACTAACTATGGCTACACCTTC. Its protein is CASTDRDLTNYGYTF.

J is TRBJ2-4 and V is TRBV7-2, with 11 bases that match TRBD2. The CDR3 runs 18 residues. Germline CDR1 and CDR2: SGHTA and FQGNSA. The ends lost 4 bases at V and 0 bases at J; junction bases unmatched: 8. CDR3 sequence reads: CASSSGLAGRLAKNIQYF. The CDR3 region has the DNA TGTGCCAGCAGCTCCGGACTAGCGGGTCGTCTAGCCAAAAACATTCAGTACTTC.

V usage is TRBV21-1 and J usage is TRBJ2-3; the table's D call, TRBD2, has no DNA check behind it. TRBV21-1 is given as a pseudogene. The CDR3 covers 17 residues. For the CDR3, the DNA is TGTGCCAACAGTCCCGGGACTAGCGGGAGGGCCCAAGATACGCAGTATTTT. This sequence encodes CANSPGTSGRAQDTQYF.

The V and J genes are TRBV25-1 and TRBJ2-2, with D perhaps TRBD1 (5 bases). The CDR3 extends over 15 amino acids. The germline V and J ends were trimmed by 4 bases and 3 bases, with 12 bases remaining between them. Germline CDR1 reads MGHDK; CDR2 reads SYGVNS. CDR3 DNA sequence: TGTGCCAGCAGTGGGGGCAGGTCGGACACCGGGGAGCTGTTTTTT. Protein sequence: CASSGGRSDTGELFF.

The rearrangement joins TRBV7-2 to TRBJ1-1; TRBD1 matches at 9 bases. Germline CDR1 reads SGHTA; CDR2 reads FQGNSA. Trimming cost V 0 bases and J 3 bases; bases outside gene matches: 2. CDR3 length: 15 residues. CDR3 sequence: CASSLAWTGDTEAFF. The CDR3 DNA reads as TGTGCCAGCAGCTTAGCCTGGACAGGGGACACTGAAGCTTTCTTT. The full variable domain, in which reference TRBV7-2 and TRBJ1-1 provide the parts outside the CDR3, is GAGVSQSPSNKVTEKGKDVELRCDPISGHTALYWYRQSLGQGLEFLIYFQGNSAPDKSGLPSDRFSAERTGGSVSTLTIQRTQQEDSAVYLCASSLAWTGDTEAFFGQGTRLTVV.

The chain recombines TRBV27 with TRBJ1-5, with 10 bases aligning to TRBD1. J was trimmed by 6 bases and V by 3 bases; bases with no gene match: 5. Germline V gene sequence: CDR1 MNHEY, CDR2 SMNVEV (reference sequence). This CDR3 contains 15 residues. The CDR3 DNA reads TGTGCCAGCAGTTTGACCGGGACAGGGGTTCAGCCCCAGCATTTT. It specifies CASSLTGTGVQPQHF.

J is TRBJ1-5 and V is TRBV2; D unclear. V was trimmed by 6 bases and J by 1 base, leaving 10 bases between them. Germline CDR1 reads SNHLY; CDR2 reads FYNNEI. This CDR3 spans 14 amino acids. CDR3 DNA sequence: TGTGCCAGCAGGACGGGGAAGAGCAATCAGCCCCAGCATTTT. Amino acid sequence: CASRTGKSNQPQHF.

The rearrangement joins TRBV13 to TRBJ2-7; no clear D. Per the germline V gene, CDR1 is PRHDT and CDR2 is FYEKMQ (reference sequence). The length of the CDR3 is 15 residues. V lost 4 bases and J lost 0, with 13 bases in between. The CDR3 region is CASSSGRSRSYEQYF. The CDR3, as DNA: TGTGCCAGCAGCTCAGGCAGGTCGCGCTCCTACGAGCAGTACTTC.

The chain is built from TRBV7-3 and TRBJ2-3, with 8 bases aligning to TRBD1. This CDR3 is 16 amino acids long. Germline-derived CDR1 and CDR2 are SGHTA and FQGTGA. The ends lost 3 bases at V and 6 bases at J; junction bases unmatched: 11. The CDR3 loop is CASSFRTGSGADTQYF. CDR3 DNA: TGTGCCAGCAGCTTTAGGACAGGGTCCGGGGCCGATACGCAGTATTTT.

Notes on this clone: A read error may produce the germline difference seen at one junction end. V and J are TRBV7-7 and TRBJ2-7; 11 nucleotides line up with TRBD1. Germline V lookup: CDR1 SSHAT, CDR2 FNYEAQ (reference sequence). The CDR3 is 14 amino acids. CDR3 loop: CASSPGQGVHEQYF. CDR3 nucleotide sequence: TGTGCTAGCAGCCCGGGACAGGGGGTCCACGAGCAGTACTTC.

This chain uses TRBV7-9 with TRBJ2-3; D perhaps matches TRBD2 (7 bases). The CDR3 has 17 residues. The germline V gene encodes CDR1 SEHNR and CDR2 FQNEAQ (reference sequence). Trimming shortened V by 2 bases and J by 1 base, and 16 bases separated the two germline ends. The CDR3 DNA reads TGTGCCAGCAGCTTAAATAGGGGGGGCTTCGGCACAGATACGCAGTATTTT. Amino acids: CASSLNRGGFGTDTQYF. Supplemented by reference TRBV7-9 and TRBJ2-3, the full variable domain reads DTGVSQNPRHKITKRGQNVTFRCDPISEHNRLYWYRQTLGQGPEFLTYFQNEAQLEKSRLLSDRFSAERPKGSFSTLEIQRTEQGDSAMYLCASSLNRGGFGTDTQYFGPGTRLTVL.

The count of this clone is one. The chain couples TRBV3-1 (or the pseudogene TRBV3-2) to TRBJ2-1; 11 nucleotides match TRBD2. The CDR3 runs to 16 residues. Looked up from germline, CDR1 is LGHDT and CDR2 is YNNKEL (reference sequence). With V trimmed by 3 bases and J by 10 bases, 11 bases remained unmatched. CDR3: CASSQRVAGGPKEQFF. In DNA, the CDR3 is TGTGCCAGCAGCCAGAGGGTAGCGGGAGGGCCGAAGGAGCAGTTCTTC.

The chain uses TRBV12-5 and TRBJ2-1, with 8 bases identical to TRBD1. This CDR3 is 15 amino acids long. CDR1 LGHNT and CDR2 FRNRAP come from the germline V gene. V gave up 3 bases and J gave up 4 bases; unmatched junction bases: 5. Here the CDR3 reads CASGLGDRRYNEQFF. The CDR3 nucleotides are TGTGCTAGTGGTTTAGGGGACAGGAGATACAATGAGCAGTTCTTC.

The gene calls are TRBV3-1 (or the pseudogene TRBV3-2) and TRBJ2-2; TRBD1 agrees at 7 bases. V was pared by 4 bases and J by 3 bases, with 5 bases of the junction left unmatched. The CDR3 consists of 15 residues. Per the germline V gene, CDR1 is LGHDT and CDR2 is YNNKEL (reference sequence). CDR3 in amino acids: CASSLGTVYTGELFF. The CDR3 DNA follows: TGTGCCAGCAGCCTCGGGACAGTATACACCGGGGAGCTGTTTTTT.

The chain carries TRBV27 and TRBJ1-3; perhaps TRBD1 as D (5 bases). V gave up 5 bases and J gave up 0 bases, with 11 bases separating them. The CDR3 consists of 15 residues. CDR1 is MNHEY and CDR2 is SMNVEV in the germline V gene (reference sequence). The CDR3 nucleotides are TGTGCCAGCAGTAAACGGGGGAACTCTGGAAACACCATATATTTT. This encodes CASSKRGNSGNTIYF.

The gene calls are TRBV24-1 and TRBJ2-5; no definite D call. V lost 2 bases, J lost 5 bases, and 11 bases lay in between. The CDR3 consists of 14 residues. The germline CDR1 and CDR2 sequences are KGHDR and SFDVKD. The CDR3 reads CATSDSPAEETQYF. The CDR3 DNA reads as TGTGCCACCAGTGATTCCCCTGCGGAGGAGACCCAGTACTTC.

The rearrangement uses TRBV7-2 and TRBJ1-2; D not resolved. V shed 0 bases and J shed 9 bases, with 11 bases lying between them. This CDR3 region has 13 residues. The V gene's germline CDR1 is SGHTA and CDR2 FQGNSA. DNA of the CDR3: TGTGCCAGCAGCTTAGCCTTAGATCCTCGCTACACCTTC. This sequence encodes CASSLALDPRYTF.

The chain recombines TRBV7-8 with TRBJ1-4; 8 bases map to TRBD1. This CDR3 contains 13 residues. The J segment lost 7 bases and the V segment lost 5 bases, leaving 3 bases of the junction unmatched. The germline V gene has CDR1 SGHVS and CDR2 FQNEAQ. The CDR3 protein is CASSRDRGEKLFF. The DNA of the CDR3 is TGTGCCAGCAGCCGCGACAGGGGTGAAAAACTGTTTTTT.

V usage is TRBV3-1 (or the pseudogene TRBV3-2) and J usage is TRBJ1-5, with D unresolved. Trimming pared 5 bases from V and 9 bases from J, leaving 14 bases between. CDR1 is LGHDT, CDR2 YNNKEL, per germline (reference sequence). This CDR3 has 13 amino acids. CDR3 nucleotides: TGTGCCAGCAGCTCCGTTCTCTATGGGCCCCAGCATTTT. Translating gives CASSSVLYGPQHF.